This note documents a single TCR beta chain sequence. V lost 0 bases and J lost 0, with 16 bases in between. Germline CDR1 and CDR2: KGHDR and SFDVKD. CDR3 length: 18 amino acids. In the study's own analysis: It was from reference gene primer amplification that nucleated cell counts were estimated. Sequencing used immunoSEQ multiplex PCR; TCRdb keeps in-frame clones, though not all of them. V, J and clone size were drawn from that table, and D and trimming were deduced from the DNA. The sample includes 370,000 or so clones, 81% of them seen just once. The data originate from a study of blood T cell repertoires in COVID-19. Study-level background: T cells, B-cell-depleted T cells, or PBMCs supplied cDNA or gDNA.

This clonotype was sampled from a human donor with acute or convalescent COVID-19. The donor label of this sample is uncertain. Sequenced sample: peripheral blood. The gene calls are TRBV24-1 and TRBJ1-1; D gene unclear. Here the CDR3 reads CATSDLWARRVMNTEAFF. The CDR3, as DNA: TGTGCCACCAGTGATTTGTGGGCACGTCGAGTTATGAACACTGAAGCTTTCTTT.